The 27 T cell receptor beta chains presented below share a single source sample, sequenced in a study of blood T cells in healthy people across ages. Combining a sample-barcoded 5' primer with a J-beta primer mix, a second PCR ran for about 7 to 11 cycles. One entry per CDR3 protein results from TCRdb running MiXCR on the 5' RACE reads. Here the sample spans roughly 1,000,000 distinct CDR3 sequences, approximately 26% being singletons. These same data were also listed under a study on T cells of mothers and their children.

The sequenced material came from blood. These receptors originate from a girl aged 2 to 9 in good health.

A few counts support this clonotype. This rearrangement joins TRBV5-1 to TRBJ1-2, with 7 nucleotides matching TRBD1. The CDR3 contains 14 residues. Germline loops: CDR1 SGHRS, CDR2 YFSETQ. V trimming: 2 bases; J trimming: 6 bases; junction bases outside the gene matches: 7. CDR3 bases: TGCGCCAGCAGCTTACAGGGGCAAACGGATGGCTACACCTTC. Its protein product is CASSLQGQTDGYTF.

The gene calls are TRBV28 and TRBJ1-1, with D perhaps TRBD1 (5 bases). Germline CDR1 and CDR2: MDHEN and SYDVKM. Trimming cost V 6 bases and J 3 bases, with 11 bases left between them. CDR3 length: 13 residues. CDR3 residues: CASRTQGYTEAFF. The CDR3 DNA follows: TGTGCCAGCAGGACCCAGGGTTACACTGAAGCTTTCTTT.

This clonotype was picked up a small number of times. CDR3 region: CSVGTLAGYTDTQYF. CDR3 nucleotides: TGCAGCGTTGGGACACTAGCGGGCTACACAGATACGCAGTATTTT. The V call is TRBV29-1, the J call TRBJ2-3; 9 positions match TRBD2. This CDR3 comprises 15 residues. V was pared by 4 bases and J by 2 bases, with 7 bases of the junction left unmatched. Germline values: CDR1 SQVTM, CDR2 ANQGSEA.

Only a few counts were recorded for this clonotype. At one end, the junction sequence differs from germline, possibly due to a read error. The J gene is TRBJ2-5, the V gene TRBV19; no definite D call. The J call could be wrong; TRBJ2-7 is a better fit for the DNA end. This CDR3 spans 15 amino acids. Germline assignment: CDR1 LNHDA and CDR2 SQIVND (reference sequence). CDR3 nucleotides: TGTGCCAGTAGTAGAAAAAGGGAACCCTCCCACGAGCAGTACTTC. Translation: CASSRKREPSHEQYF.

The chain couples TRBV20-1 to TRBJ2-1; D is unresolved. The CDR3 totals 14 residues. The germline CDR1 and CDR2 sequences are DFQATT and SNEGSKA (reference sequence). V was trimmed by 2 bases and J by 5 bases, leaving 13 bases between them. The CDR3 bases are TGCAGTGCTAGACCCTTACGGAAAAACAATGAGCAGTTCTTC. This sequence encodes CSARPLRKNNEQFF.

J is TRBJ1-2 and V is TRBV10-2; no definite D call. The CDR3 loop spans 12 amino acids. V was pared by 2 bases and J by 5 bases, with 6 bases between. The V gene's germline CDR1 is WSHSY and CDR2 SAAADI. CDR3 sequence reads: CASSELGYGYTF. The CDR3 bases are TGCGCCAGCAGTGAGCTAGGATATGGCTACACCTTC.

The rearrangement links TRBV20-1 to TRBJ1-6; 7 bases line up with TRBD1. The trim removed 3 bases at V and 9 bases at J, leaving 11 bases unmatched. This CDR3 region has 15 residues. CDR1 is DFQATT, CDR2 SNEGSKA, per germline (reference sequence). CDR3 in amino acids: CSARILGQDPSPLHF. CDR3 sequence (DNA): TGCAGTGCTAGGATTTTAGGACAGGATCCTTCACCCCTCCACTTT.

Regarding this clonotype: Since no conserved phenylalanine or tryptophan closes the CDR3, a read error is the likely cause. The DNA is left out, because the CDR3 cannot be placed on it with certainty; the CDR3 is given as TCRdb lists it. The chain is built from TRBV29-1 and TRBJ2-3; the D segment call TRBD1 is taken from the table without a DNA check. The CDR3 has 10 amino acids, counting both end residues. Per germline, CDR1 SQVTM and CDR2 ANQGSEA. CDR3 loop: CSASVGGTDI.

V and J are TRBV5-1 and TRBJ1-6; possible D gene TRBD1, 5 bases. V was clipped by 0 bases and J by 8 bases, with 12 bases between them. Germline-derived CDR1 and CDR2 are SGHRS and YFSETQ. The CDR3 extends over 15 amino acids. The CDR3, as DNA: TGCGCCAGCAGCTTGGTTGGGGGTACGGATTCACCCCTCCACTTT. It translates to CASSLVGGTDSPLHF.

This clonotype was found a few times. This sequence joins TRBV6-1 and TRBJ2-5; a weak D match, TRBD2 (5 bases). The CDR3 extends over 13 amino acids. Germline CDR1 MNHNS, CDR2 SASEGT. V lost 9 bases and J 0 bases, leaving 11 bases between the germline ends. The CDR3 coding sequence is TGTGCCAGTCTGACGGGATACCAAGAGACCCAGTACTTC. Its translation is CASLTGYQETQYF.

The chain is built from TRBV12-3 or TRBV12-4 and TRBJ2-7; TRBD2 is a possible D gene (5 bases). The CDR3 is 16 amino acids. Trimming took off 4 bases at V and 2 bases at J, with 18 bases between the two ends. In nucleotides, the CDR3 is TGTGCCAGCAGTTATAGCGCCTCGAATCCCACCTACGAGCAGTACTTC. Residues: CASSYSASNPTYEQYF.

The chain uses TRBV7-9 and TRBJ1-1; no definite D call. The V end lost 1 base, the J end lost 7 bases, and 10 bases lay between the germline ends. Looked up from germline, CDR1 is SEHNR and CDR2 is FQNEAQ (reference sequence). The CDR3 spans 13 residues. CDR3 sequence reads: CASSLDGPGEAFF. The CDR3 DNA reads TGTGCCAGCAGCTTAGACGGCCCCGGTGAAGCTTTCTTT.

This clonotype was seen a handful of times. The V and J genes are TRBV5-1 and TRBJ2-1, with TRBD1 identical over 7 bases. Trimming took 3 bases from V and 4 from J; bases not matched to a gene: 4. The germline V gene has CDR1 SGHRS and CDR2 YFSETQ. This CDR3 is 14 amino acids long. The CDR3 sequence: CASSYLQGYNEQFF. The CDR3 DNA reads as TGCGCCAGCAGCTACTTACAGGGGTACAATGAGCAGTTCTTC.

This clonotype has a single count. The J gene is TRBJ1-4, the V gene TRBV12-3 or TRBV12-4; 10 bases match TRBD1. The CDR3 runs to 17 residues. J was trimmed by 4 bases and V by 5 bases; bases with no gene match: 10. The CDR3 DNA sequence: TGTGCCAGCAGTCGATCGGACAGGGGGGCGAGTAATGAAAAACTGTTTTTT. It is translated as CASSRSDRGASNEKLFF.

V and J are TRBV20-1 and TRBJ1-2; D is uncertain. V was clipped by 1 base and J by 6 bases, with 6 bases between them. The germline V gene encodes CDR1 DFQATT and CDR2 SNEGSKA (reference sequence). The CDR3 is 11 amino acids. The CDR3 loop reads CSARGLHGYTF. As DNA, the CDR3 is TGCAGTGCTAGAGGACTCCATGGCTACACCTTC.

The chain has TRBV28 and TRBJ2-7; D unclear. The ends were cut back, 4 bases at V and 2 bases at J, with 18 bases in the middle. CDR1 MDHEN and CDR2 SYDVKM come from the germline V gene. The CDR3 totals 16 residues. The DNA of the CDR3 is TGTGCCAGCAGTTCCCCCGGCCAATCCGGCCCCTACGAGCAGTACTTC. Its translation is CASSSPGQSGPYEQYF.

This clonotype was seen a handful of times. The rearrangement links TRBV29-1 to TRBJ2-5; no clear D gene. CDR1 is SQVTM, CDR2 ANQGSEA, per germline. The V and J ends lost 1 base and 4 bases respectively, with 7 bases between them. The CDR3 runs to 12 residues. CDR3 sequence reads: CSVEGSLETQYF. For the CDR3, the DNA is TGCAGCGTTGAAGGTTCCTTAGAGACCCAGTACTTC. The variable domain in full, completed from reference TRBV29-1 and TRBJ2-5, reads SAVISQKPSRDICQRGTSLTIQCQVDSQVTMMFWYRQQPGQSLTLIATANQGSEATYESGFVIDKFPISRPNLTFSTLTVSNMSPEDSSIYLCSVEGSLETQYFGPGTRLLVL.

The genes are TRBV20-1 and TRBJ2-5; 7 nucleotides line up with TRBD1. This CDR3 is built from 14 residues. Germline V gives CDR1 DFQATT, CDR2 SNEGSKA (reference sequence). J lost 5 bases, V lost 6 bases, and 12 bases had no gene match. The DNA of the CDR3 is TGCAGTGCCCGGGATGACAGGGCCGTGGAGACCCAGTACTTC. Protein product: CSARDDRAVETQYF.

This clonotype came up a few times. The V call is TRBV18, the J call TRBJ2-2; the D is unclear. Trimming removed 1 base from V and 0 bases from J, with 9 bases in between. In germline, CDR1 is KGHSH, CDR2 LQKENI. The CDR3 covers 16 residues. CDR3 in amino acids: CASSPRAATNTGELFF. The CDR3 bases are TGTGCCAGCTCACCACGGGCGGCAACGAACACCGGGGAGCTGTTTTTT.

A few counts support this clonotype. The rearrangement links TRBV29-1 to TRBJ2-3; D unclear. Germline CDR1 reads SQVTM; CDR2 reads ANQGSEA. CDR3 length: 12 residues. The V and J ends lost 1 base and 3 bases respectively, with 5 bases between them. CDR3 region: CSVEGLTDTQYF. CDR3 bases: TGCAGCGTTGAAGGCTTGACAGATACGCAGTATTTT.

V usage is TRBV12-3 or TRBV12-4 and J usage is TRBJ2-2, with D perhaps TRBD2 (7 bases). The CDR3 covers 14 residues. Trimming took off 6 bases at V and 6 bases at J, with 14 bases between the two ends. The CDR3 DNA reads as TGTGCCAGCAGCGGGGGGACAATTTCCGGGGAGCTGTTTTTT. Protein: CASSGGTISGELFF.

This clonotype was recorded a few times. The chain combines TRBV9 with TRBJ2-1, with TRBD2 matching over 11 bases. The CDR3 contains 15 residues. V was clipped by 2 bases and J by 8 bases; unmatched bases: 6. CDR1 and CDR2 from the germline V gene are SGDLS and YYNGEE. CDR3: CASSVSGTSGYEQFF. In nucleotides, the CDR3 is TGTGCCAGCAGCGTTTCCGGGACTAGCGGTTATGAGCAGTTCTTC. Full variable domain (missing parts from reference TRBV9 and TRBJ2-1): DSGVTQTPKHLITATGQRVTLRCSPRSGDLSVYWYQQSLDQGLQFLIQYYNGEERAKGNILERFSAQQFPDLHSELNLSSLELGDSALYFCASSVSGTSGYEQFFGPGTRLTVL.

The J gene is TRBJ2-2, the V gene TRBV4-3, with TRBD2 matching 10 bases. The germline V gene has CDR1 LGHNA and CDR2 YSLEER. The CDR3 totals 17 residues. The V gene end was trimmed by 0 bases and the J gene end by 7 bases; junction bases not matched to a gene: 8. In DNA, the CDR3 is TGCGCCAGCAGCCAAGATGTTCCAGCGGGGGGGCGCGGGGAGCTGTTTTTT. Its protein is CASSQDVPAGGRGELFF.

CDR3 amino acids: CASSQDQITGLNTEAFF. CDR3 nucleotide sequence: TGTGCCAGCAGCCAAGACCAAATTACAGGGCTGAACACTGAAGCTTTCTTT. This sequence joins TRBV14 and TRBJ1-1; D may be TRBD1 (6 bases). The CDR3 sequence is 17 residues long. Germline CDR1 and CDR2: SGHDN and FVKESK. V was pared by 0 bases and J by 0 bases, with 14 bases between. Full variable domain (remainder filled in from reference TRBV14 and TRBJ1-1): EAGVTQFPSHSVIEKGQTVTLRCDPISGHDNLYWYRRVMGKEIKFLLHFVKESKQDESGMPNNRFLAERTGGTYSTLKVQPAELEDSGVYFCASSQDQITGLNTEAFFGQGTRLTVV.

This clonotype came up many times. This chain connects TRBV20-1 to TRBJ2-7; D could derive from TRBD1 or TRBD2 (6 bases each). The germline V gene encodes CDR1 DFQATT and CDR2 SNEGSKA (reference sequence). The CDR3 covers 13 residues. Trimming left V 6 bases short and J 2 bases short, with 14 bases between. The CDR3 sequence is CSAGGDTPYEQYF. The CDR3 DNA follows: TGCAGTGCAGGAGGGGACACCCCCTACGAGCAGTACTTC.

This clonotype was seen more than once but under ten times. The genes are TRBV6-2 or TRBV6-3 and TRBJ2-5; D ambiguous. V dropped 2 bases and J dropped 11 bases, with 12 bases sitting between them. The germline CDR1 and CDR2 sequences are MNHEY and SVGEGT. CDR3 length: 12 residues. The CDR3 reads CASSYPDVGQYF. CDR3 DNA sequence: TGTGCCAGCAGTTACCCCGATGTGGGGCAGTACTTC.

In this sample, this clonotype turned up a few times. The J gene is TRBJ1-2, the V gene TRBV29-1, with D tentatively TRBD1 (6 bases). V gave up 3 bases and J gave up 5 bases, with 10 bases separating them. The CDR3 sequence is 12 residues long. Germline V CDR1 and CDR2: SQVTM, ANQGSEA. CDR3 loop: CSVEWGAYGYTF. Here the CDR3 DNA reads TGCAGCGTTGAGTGGGGGGCTTATGGCTACACCTTC.